One sample yielded the 6 T cell receptor beta chains listed below, sequenced in a study of regulatory T cells in long-lasting Graves disease. Described time point: newly diagnosed GD, antithyroid drugs for less than 3 months. PBMC-derived RNA was used for the TCR library. Combining iRepertoire HTBI primers with Arm-PCR of CDR3 regions, the authors built TCR beta libraries. TCRdb used MiXCR to reprocess the multiplex PCR reads, holding one entry per CDR3 protein. The sample has more than 300,000 distinct CDR3 sequences, 15% to 20% seen once. The data also belong to a second study, concerning T cells in Graves' hyperthyroidism and ophthalmopathy.

The material was peripheral blood mononuclear cells (PBMCs), obtained at new diagnosis, from a patient treated with antithyroid drugs. Receptor source: a woman aged 18-29 years with Graves disease.

At least ten counts were recorded for this clonotype. J is TRBJ1-1 and V is TRBV30; D possibly corresponds to TRBD1 (5 bases). CDR3 size: 11 residues. Trimming shortened V by 5 bases and J by 10 bases, and 14 bases separated the two germline ends. The germline V gene encodes CDR1 GTSNPN and CDR2 SVGIG (reference sequence). The CDR3 here is CAWDRDSPAFF. The CDR3 bases are TGTGCCTGGGACCGGGACTCTCCAGCTTTCTTT.

This clonotype was seen at least ten times. The genes are TRBV11-2 and TRBJ2-5; 8 bases are a match to TRBD2. This CDR3 is 15 amino acids long. The ends lost 3 bases at V and 3 bases at J; junction bases unmatched: 6. Germline CDR1 SGHAT, CDR2 FQNNGV. The CDR3 sequence: CASSLSLGGEETQYF. DNA for the CDR3: TGTGCCAGCAGCTTGTCCCTCGGGGGGGAAGAGACCCAGTACTTC. The whole variable domain, filled in from reference TRBV11-2 and TRBJ2-5, reads EAGVAQSPRYKIIEKRQSVAFWCNPISGHATLYWYQQILGQGPKLLIQFQNNGVVDDSQLPKDRFSAERLKGVDSTLKIQPAKLEDSAVYLCASSLSLGGEETQYFGPGTRLLVL.

This clonotype was seen repeatedly, ten times or more. V and J are TRBV6-7 and TRBJ2-1, with 8 positions matching TRBD1. TRBV6-7 qualifies as an ORF whose function is uncertain. Germline trimming cut 10 bases from V and 2 bases from J; bases unmatched to any gene: 13. The length of the CDR3 is 16 residues. DNA for the CDR3: TGTGCCATCTGTCCGAGGACGGGACAGGCCTACAATGAGCAGTTCTTC. Amino acid sequence: CAICPRTGQAYNEQFF.

There are many counts of this clonotype. This rearrangement joins TRBV28 to TRBJ2-5, with 12 positions matching TRBD2. The length of the CDR3 is 16 residues. V shed 6 bases, J shed 1 base, and the junction held 6 bases outside the gene matches. Germline V gene lookup returns CDR1 MDHEN and CDR2 SYDVKM. The CDR3 DNA follows: TGTGCCAGCAGCACAGGACTAGCGGGAACCCAAGAGACCCAGTACTTC. It is translated as CASSTGLAGTQETQYF.

This clonotype appeared many times. Here the CDR3 reads CASSLSAGRTDTQYF. CDR3 in DNA: TGTGCCAGCAGCTTATCCGCCGGGCGGACAGATACGCAGTATTTT. This chain connects TRBV7-8 to TRBJ2-3; no definite D call. CDR3 length: 15 amino acids. V was shortened by 2 bases and J by 3 bases, with 12 bases between the two germline ends. Germline V CDR1 and CDR2: SGHVS, FQNEAQ.

Turning to this clonotype: Since a far larger clone is one base different, this is likely a read error. J is TRBJ2-3 and V is TRBV2, with TRBD2 matching 8 bases. The J call may be incorrect, as the DNA end agrees better with TRBJ2-1. In germline, CDR1 is SNHLY, CDR2 FYNNEI. The CDR3 is 14 amino acids. The CDR3 nucleotides are TGTGCCGGAACAACTAGCGGCTCTGGGAATGAGCAGTTCTTC. Its translation is CAGTTSGSGNEQFF.